This is a list of T cell receptor beta chains from one sample in a study of blood T cell repertoires in COVID-19. Generated by immunoSEQ multiplex PCR, the TCRdb table keeps only in-frame clones and is missing some. In the table there are about 190,000 clones, 70% to 80% of which are singletons. Material: peripheral blood. These receptors were obtained from a woman aged 45-59 years with acute or convalescent COVID-19. CDR3s include the opening cysteine and the closing phenylalanine or tryptophan. The D gene is left open where the match is weak. Size values are once, few and many counts, or a class for expanded clones, and some rows have none.

NA	TRBV18	TRBD1	TRBJ1-1	TGTGCCAGCTCACCACGCCGCGGACAGGTAGCGAACACTGAAGCTTTCTTT	CASSPRRGQVANTEAFF
few	TRBV7-9	TRBD2	TRBJ2-3	TGTGCCAGCAGCTTAGGGACTAGGAGGCAGTATTTT	CASSLGTRRQYF
NA	TRBV10-3	NA	TRBJ1-2	TGTGCCATCAGTGGGGGGCGGCCTGGCTATGGCTACACCTTC	CAISGGRPGYGYTF
NA	TRBV10-3	NA	TRBJ2-7	TGTGCCATCAGGCGGACAGGGAGGGACGAGCAGTACTTC	CAIRRTGRDEQYF
NA	TRBV5-6	TRBD2	TRBJ2-2	TGTGCCAGCAGCTTCCGGACTAGCGCGAACACCGGGGAGCTGTTTTTT	CASSFRTSANTGELFF
NA	TRBV5-8	NA	TRBJ2-7	TGTGCCAGCAGCTGGGGAGGTCTCTTTACCTACGAGCAGTACTTC	CASSWGGLFTYEQYF
once	TRBV19	NA	TRBJ2-7	TGTGCCAGTAGTCAGGCCAGGGGTTTTCTCGACGAGCAGTACTTC	CASSQARGFLDEQYF
once	TRBV19	TRBD2	TRBJ2-3	TGTGCCAGTAGTATCTTGGGGGGGAAGGTCAAAGATACGCAGTATTTT	CASSILGGKVKDTQYF
many	TRBV19	NA	TRBJ2-7	TGTGCCAGTAGGAGACCCGGGACACACTACGAGCAGTACTTC	CASRRPGTHYEQYF
NA	TRBV9	NA	TRBJ2-4	TGTGCCAGCAGTATTAGCCTAAAGGACATTCAGTACTTC	CASSISLKDIQYF
NA	TRBV25-1	NA	TRBJ2-3	TGTGCCAGCAGAAGGACAGTCGGAAGCACAGATACGCAGTATTTT	CASRRTVGSTDTQYF
NA	TRBV18	TRBD1	TRBJ1-4	TGTGCCAGCTCACCCGGACAGGGGAGTAATGAAAAACTGTTTTTT	CASSPGQGSNEKLFF
NA	TRBV18	NA	TRBJ2-2	TGTGCCAGCTCGCACCAGGGACACGGAGACGGGGAGCTGTTTTTT	CASSHQGHGDGELFF
NA	TRBV30	TRBD2	TRBJ2-1	TGTGCCTGGAGTGTAAGGCTAGCGGGGATTGAGCAGTTCTTC	CAWSVRLAGIEQFF
once	TRBV5-1	TRBD1	TRBJ1-1	TGCGCCAGCAGCTTGGAGGGGACAGGTGAAGCTTTCTTT	CASSLEGTGEAFF
NA	TRBV5-1	TRBD1	TRBJ2-1	TGCGCCAGCAGCTCAGGACAGGGGGCTAGAGAGCAGTTCTTC	CASSSGQGAREQFF
NA	TRBV28	NA	TRBJ2-3	TGTGCCAGCTCCGTCGGCGGTATTAGCACAGATACGCAGTATTTT	CASSVGGISTDTQYF
NA	TRBV7-2	NA	TRBJ1-1	TGTGCCAGCAGCTTAAGGCGGGGGACCACTGAAGCTTTCTTT	CASSLRRGTTEAFF
NA	TRBV4-1	NA	TRBJ1-5	TGCGCCAGCAGTTGGGCAGAGAATCAGCCCCAGCATTTT	CASSWAENQPQHF
few	TRBV2	NA	TRBJ1-6	TGTGCCAGCAGTGAGAGGCAGATTTATTATAATTCACCCCTCCACTTT	CASSERQIYYNSPLHF
NA	TRBV21-1	NA	TRBJ2-7	TGTGCCAGCAGCAAAGTTCCCCCGGGGCGGGAGGGCCATCTTCCCTACGAGCAGTACTTC	CASSKVPPGREGHLPYEQYF
NA	TRBV27	TRBD2	TRBJ2-1	TGTGCCAGCAGGGTATTCAGCGGGACTGAGCAGTTCTTC	CASRVFSGTEQFF
few	TRBV3-1/TRBV3-2	NA	TRBJ2-1	TGTGCCAGCAGCCAGGCTGGGGGAGGCCTTACAATGAAAGGGCAGTTCTTC	CASSQAGGGLTMKGQFF
NA	TRBV27	NA	TRBJ1-6	TGTGCCAGCAGACCCAGCGGACGGAGCCCTAATTCACCCCTCCACTTT	CASRPSGRSPNSPLHF
NA	TRBV24-1	NA	TRBJ2-7	TGTGCCTCCCAGGACAGCGCTGGGTACGAGCAGTACTTC	CASQDSAGYEQYF
NA	TRBV6-5	TRBD1	TRBJ2-7	TGTGCCAGCAGTCCCGGGACAGGGAGGCACGAGCAGTACTTC	CASSPGTGRHEQYF
NA	TRBV2	TRBD1	TRBJ2-3	TGTGCCAGCAGGGTAAGACAGGGATCAGATACGCAGTATTTT	CASRVRQGSDTQYF
NA	TRBV7-8	TRBD1	TRBJ1-4	TGTGCCAGCAGCTTGGGGGGACAGAGGAATGAAAAACTGTTTTTT	CASSLGGQRNEKLFF
NA	TRBV30	TRBD1	TRBJ2-7	TGTGCCTGGGAGGGACAGGGTACCTACGAGCAGTACTTC	CAWEGQGTYEQYF
few	TRBV3-1/TRBV3-2	NA	TRBJ1-5	TGTGCCAGCAGCCAAGGTTCGGGTGACTTTATAAGGAAGCCCCAGCATTTT	CASSQGSGDFIRKPQHF
NA	TRBV7-2	NA	TRBJ1-5	TGTGCCAGCAGCTTACAGGCTAGCAATCAGCCCCAGCATTTT	CASSLQASNQPQHF
NA	TRBV19	NA	TRBJ2-2	TGTGCCAGTAGTGAAACAGGGAAAACCGGGGAGCTGTTTTTT	CASSETGKTGELFF
few	TRBV28	NA	TRBJ1-5	TGTGCCAGCAACCAACACGCGGGGACGGGTCAGCCCCAGCATTTT	CASNQHAGTGQPQHF
NA	TRBV30	NA	TRBJ1-2	TGTGCCTGGAGTGTTTACACCAATGGCTACACCTTC	CAWSVYTNGYTF
NA	TRBV25-1	NA	TRBJ1-3	TGTGCCAGCAGTGCCGGCTCTGGAAACACCATATATTTT	CASSAGSGNTIYF
NA	TRBV6-5	NA	TRBJ1-5	TGTGCCAGCAGAGGGGTCAATCAGCCCCAGCATTTT	CASRGVNQPQHF
NA	TRBV12-3/TRBV12-4	NA	TRBJ1-2	TGTGCCAGCAGCCGCCTCCTATCAGGCTACACCTTC	CASSRLLSGYTF
NA	TRBV27	TRBD1	TRBJ1-1	TGTGCCAGCAGTATGAGGGGGCCCACTGAAGCTTTCTTT	CASSMRGPTEAFF
NA	TRBV7-2	NA	TRBJ1-4	TGTGCCAGCAGCTTAGGGGGTGCAGGGGTTAATGAAAAACTGTTTTTT	CASSLGGAGVNEKLFF
once	TRBV5-1	TRBD1	TRBJ2-3	TGCGCCAGTCGGGACAGGGAATGGGATACGCAGTATTTT	CASRDREWDTQYF
NA	TRBV5-1	TRBD2	TRBJ2-2	TGCGCCAGCAGCCCCACGAACGTTAGACTAGCGCCCGGGGAGCTGTTTTTT	CASSPTNVRLAPGELFF
NA	TRBV28	NA	TRBJ2-7	TGTGCCAGCAGTTCGGCGGGGAGGTGGTCCTACGAGCAGTACTTC	CASSSAGRWSYEQYF
once	TRBV27	NA	TRBJ1-5	TGTGCCAGCAGTTTCCTGGCCGGGAGCAATCAGCCCCAGCATTTT	CASSFLAGSNQPQHF
NA	TRBV6-2/TRBV6-3	TRBD2	TRBJ2-7	TGTGCCAGCAGTTACCCCCTTGGGAGCGGGAGAAACGAGCAGTACTTC	CASSYPLGSGRNEQYF
NA	TRBV28	TRBD2	TRBJ2-1	TGTGCCAGCAGTCGCCCGACTAGCGGGAGATCTGAGCAGTTCTTC	CASSRPTSGRSEQFF
NA	TRBV16	NA	TRBJ1-1	TGTGCCAGCAGCTTACGGGGGGGGGACACTGAAGCTTTCTTT	CASSLRGGDTEAFF
NA	TRBV7-2	NA	TRBJ2-3	TGTGCCAGCTTAATATCTAGCACAGATACGCAGTATTTT	CASLISSTDTQYF
NA	TRBV28	TRBD2	TRBJ2-7	TGTGCCAGCAGTTCACTAGCGGGAGGGAGCCGGCCCAATTCCTACGAGCAGTACTTC	CASSSLAGGSRPNSYEQYF
NA	TRBV6-5	NA	TRBJ2-4	TGTGCCAGCAGGAACGGGAGTTCGACCAAAAACATTCAGTACTTC	CASRNGSSTKNIQYF
NA	TRBV19	TRBD1	TRBJ1-1	TGTGCCAGTAGCAGAGACAGGGATAACACTGAAGCTTTCTTT	CASSRDRDNTEAFF
NA	TRBV27	TRBD2	TRBJ2-7	TGTGCCAGCAGTCCTCAGAGCGGGAGGCGGTACGAGCAGTACTTC	CASSPQSGRRYEQYF
NA	TRBV11-3	TRBD2	TRBJ2-2	TGTGCCAGCAGCGGGACTAGCCAATCCGGGGAGCTGTTTTTT	CASSGTSQSGELFF
NA	TRBV27	TRBD1	TRBJ1-6	TGTGCCAGCAGTAACCGGGACAGGGGAAATTCACCCCTCCACTTT	CASSNRDRGNSPLHF
NA	TRBV21-1	NA	TRBJ2-7	TGTGCCACCATGACAGGGACCCCCGGCTCCTACGAGCAGTACTTC	CATMTGTPGSYEQYF
NA	TRBV30	NA	TRBJ1-6	TGTGCCTGGAGTGGGGACAACCATAATTCACCCCTCCACTTT	CAWSGDNHNSPLHF
few	TRBV4-3	NA	TRBJ1-2	TGCGCCAGCAGCCCCCAGCCGGAGGTTCCGTCAGGCTACACCTTC	CASSPQPEVPSGYTF
NA	TRBV6-2/TRBV6-3	TRBD2	TRBJ2-1	TGTGCCAGCAGTTACGAGGCGGGAGTGAGGAATGAGCAGTTCTTC	CASSYEAGVRNEQFF
NA	TRBV28	TRBD1	TRBJ2-2	TGTGCCAGCAGTTTAGTCGGACAGGGGAGAACCGGGGAGCTGTTTTTT	CASSLVGQGRTGELFF
NA	TRBV7-2	TRBD2	TRBJ2-3	TGTGCCAGCAGCTTTAGCCTAGCGGGGGGGCGGGATACGCAGTATTTT	CASSFSLAGGRDTQYF